Listed below are T cell receptor beta chains from one sample, sequenced in a study of shared clonotypes between healthy human individuals. TCRdb's copy holds only in-frame clones and misses some; the assay was immunoSEQ multiplex PCR. The table has around 1.1 million clones, approximately 78% seen once. The specimen was memory CD4+ T cells from PBMCs. The source of these receptors is a young man in good health. Some clones in this sample may be carry-over from other donors' samples. CDR3s include the opening cysteine and the closing phenylalanine or tryptophan. A D gene is named only where the DNA matches it firmly. Some rows mark clone size as missing; the rest say once, few, many or name a class of expanded clone.

TRBJ2-3,NA,NA,TRBV27,TGTGCCAGCACTGTGGGCGTAAACACAGATACGCAGTATTTT,CASTVGVNTDTQYF
TRBJ2-1,TRBD2,NA,TRBV18,TGTGCCAGCTCACCAGGGGCTAGCGGGGCTTACAATGAGCAGTTCTTC,CASSPGASGAYNEQFF
TRBJ2-1,NA,NA,TRBV18,TGTGCCAGCTCACCCGAGTTGCTCAATGAGCAGTTCTTC,CASSPELLNEQFF
TRBJ1-2,TRBD1,NA,TRBV28,TGTGCCAGCAGAAGGGCGAGGACAGGGATAGGGTATGGCTACACCTTC,CASRRARTGIGYGYTF
TRBJ2-2,NA,NA,TRBV28,TGTGCCAGCAGCCAGGCAGGGTTCGCGAACACCGGGGAGCTGTTTTTT,CASSQAGFANTGELFF
TRBJ2-3,NA,once,TRBV18,TGTGCCAGCTCACCAAGCGCGATCCGCACAGATACGCAGTATTTT,CASSPSAIRTDTQYF
TRBJ1-2,NA,NA,TRBV6-6,TGTGCCAGCTGTTACCATACTAACTATGGCTACACCTTC,CASCYHTNYGYTF
TRBJ2-7,TRBD1,once,TRBV11-2,TGTGCCAGCAGTTGGGACAGGGCCTACGAGCAGTACTTC,CASSWDRAYEQYF
TRBJ2-3,NA,NA,TRBV28,TGTGCCAGCAGTTTAAGGGCAGATACGCAGTATTTT,CASSLRADTQYF
TRBJ2-2,TRBD2,NA,TRBV2,TGTGCCAGCAGTGGGCTAGCGGCCACCGGGGAGCTGTTTTTT,CASSGLAATGELFF
TRBJ1-4,NA,NA,TRBV6-5,TGTGCCAGCAGCCGGGGACGCCTAATGAAGAAACTGTTTTTT,CASSRGRLMKKLFF
TRBJ2-1,NA,NA,TRBV2,TGTGCCAGCTCCTTCGGGCGGACCCCCGGGCAGTTCTTC,CASSFGRTPGQFF
TRBJ2-1,NA,NA,TRBV18,TGTGCCAGCTCACCAATACAGTGGAATGAGCAGTTCTTC,CASSPIQWNEQFF
TRBJ2-2,TRBD2,NA,TRBV7-6,TGTGCCAGCAGCGGGACTAGCGGGAAGGGGGAGCTGTTTTTT,CASSGTSGKGELFF
TRBJ1-1,NA,NA,TRBV7-3,TGTGCCAGCAGCAAACACGGGGGGGAGAACACTGAAGCTTTCTTT,CASSKHGGENTEAFF
TRBJ1-2,NA,NA,TRBV28,TGTGCCAGCAGTTTAAGGGACCCCCGGGTGAATGGCTACACCTTC,CASSLRDPRVNGYTF
TRBJ1-4,NA,NA,TRBV28,TGTGCCAGCAGCGGACAATCCGCCGTTTTT,CASSGQSAVF
TRBJ2-2,NA,NA,TRBV5-1,TGCGCCAGCTACCCGCGCACCGGGGAGCTGTTTTTT,CASYPRTGELFF
TRBJ2-5,NA,NA,TRBV7-9,TGTGCCAGCAGCTTCCGCGGGGCACAAGAGACCCAGTACTTC,CASSFRGAQETQYF
TRBJ2-7,NA,NA,TRBV6-6,TGTGCCAGCAGTTACGGACAAACCTACGAGCAGTACTTC,CASSYGQTYEQYF
TRBJ1-2,NA,NA,TRBV30,TGTGCCTGGACTTCGTATTCAGGGGCTAACTATGGCTACACCTTC,CAWTSYSGANYGYTF
TRBJ2-1,NA,NA,TRBV30,TGTGCCTGGAATCGAGATTCGGGCAATGAGCAGTTCTTC,CAWNRDSGNEQFF
TRBJ1-5,NA,NA,TRBV19,TGTGCCAGTAGTAGCGTGGAGGGGAGCAATCAGCCCCAGCATTTT,CASSSVEGSNQPQHF
TRBJ2-2,NA,NA,TRBV2,TGTGCCAGCAAGCTAGATGGCACCGGGGAGCTGTTTTTT,CASKLDGTGELFF
TRBJ1-2,NA,NA,TRBV2,TGTGCCAGCAGCCAAGCCGGGGACGGCTATGGCTACACCTTC,CASSQAGDGYGYTF
TRBJ2-5,TRBD2,NA,TRBV4-1,TGCGCCAGCAGCCAAGGAGGGACTAGCGGGACAGAGACCCAGTACTTC,CASSQGGTSGTETQYF
TRBJ1-5,NA,many,TRBV30,TGTGCCTGGAGTCCTTCCTCAAATCAGCCCCAGCATTTT,CAWSPSSNQPQHF
TRBJ2-7,TRBD1,NA,TRBV7-2,TGTGCCAGCAGCCGGGGTCGGACAGGCTACGAGCAGTACTTC,CASSRGRTGYEQYF
TRBJ2-1,NA,NA,TRBV4-3,TGCGCCAGCAGCCAAGATTCGAGACAGGGAGGTCCGGATGAGCAGTTCTTC,CASSQDSRQGGPDEQFF
TRBJ1-3,NA,once,TRBV7-9,TGTGCCAGCAGCTCGGGACTGCGGCAGGACACCATATATTTT,CASSSGLRQDTIYF
TRBJ2-7,TRBD1,NA,TRBV6-1,TGTGCCAGCAACCCGACAGGGGGCTACGAGCAGTACTTC,CASNPTGGYEQYF
TRBJ2-1,TRBD2,NA,TRBV7-3,TGTGCCAGCAGCTTAACGGCGAGCGGGACCAATGAGCAGTTCTTC,CASSLTASGTNEQFF
TRBJ2-7,NA,once,TRBV28,NA,CASSFLAGGAEEQYF
TRBJ1-3,NA,NA,TRBV28,TGTGCCAGCAGTACGTTAGGGGGCTCTGGAAACACCATATATTTT,CASSTLGGSGNTIYF
TRBJ1-1,NA,few,TRBV30,TGTGCCTGGAGTGTCCGGGCGGACACTGAAGCTTTCTTT,CAWSVRADTEAFF
TRBJ2-3,NA,NA,TRBV19,TGTGCCAGTAGTATACGACTCTTCACAGATACGCAGTATTTT,CASSIRLFTDTQYF
TRBJ2-3,TRBD1,NA,TRBV6-1,TGTGCCAGCAGTGGATGGACAGGGCAAGCGTCAGATACGCAGTATTTT,CASSGWTGQASDTQYF
TRBJ1-2,NA,NA,TRBV10-1,TGCGCCAGCAGTGATGACAGGCGATATGGCTACACCTTC,CASSDDRRYGYTF
TRBJ1-1,TRBD1,NA,TRBV5-1,TGCGCCAGCAGCTCGACACAGGGGACCAACACTGAAGCTTTCTTT,CASSSTQGTNTEAFF
TRBJ2-7,NA,NA,TRBV7-2,TGTGCCAGCAGCTTAGGGCTACCTCCCTACGAGCAGTACTTC,CASSLGLPPYEQYF
TRBJ1-3,NA,NA,TRBV6-1,TGTGCCAGCAGTCCCATCTGGGGATTTGGAAACACCATATATTTT,CASSPIWGFGNTIYF
TRBJ2-2,NA,once,TRBV5-1,TGCGCCAGCAGCTTATCCCCCCCGAACACCGGGGAGCTGTTTTTT,CASSLSPPNTGELFF
TRBJ2-2,NA,NA,TRBV7-3,TGTGCCAGCAGCTTAACGGGGGATAACACCGGGGAGCTGTTTTTT,CASSLTGDNTGELFF
TRBJ2-1,NA,NA,TRBV5-6,TGTGCCAGCAGCTCACGGGACGTAGATGAGCAGTTCTTC,CASSSRDVDEQFF
TRBJ2-5,NA,many,TRBV18,TGTGCCAGCTCACCAAACGGCGGGGACCAAGAGACCCAGTACTTC,CASSPNGGDQETQYF
TRBJ1-2,NA,once,TRBV6-1,TGTGCCAGCAGTGGGGCGCCTGCCAACTATGGCTACACCTTC,CASSGAPANYGYTF
TRBJ2-7,NA,NA,TRBV4-1,TGCGCCAGCAGCCAAGATTTCGACGGGGAAAGCGAAGAGCAGTACTTC,CASSQDFDGESEEQYF
TRBJ2-7,NA,NA,TRBV4-3,TGCGCCAGCAGCCAAGACTTGGTTTCTTACGAGCAGTACTTC,CASSQDLVSYEQYF
TRBJ2-5,NA,NA,TRBV9,TGTGCCAGCAGCGTAGGACCCAGGGGATGGGCTCGGGAGACCCAGTACTTC,CASSVGPRGWARETQYF
TRBJ2-3,NA,NA,TRBV4-3,TGCGCCAGCAGCCAGGCCGGTCGAGGAGCGACACCAGATACGCAGTATTTT,CASSQAGRGATPDTQYF
TRBJ1-2,NA,once,TRBV29-1,TGCAGCGTTATAGGACGACAGGCGGGTGGCTACACCTTC,CSVIGRQAGGYTF
TRBJ2-7,NA,NA,TRBV4-2,TGTGCCAGCAGCCAAGATCGGGCAGCGCGCTCCTACGAGCAGTACTTC,CASSQDRAARSYEQYF
TRBJ1-5,NA,few,TRBV6-1,TGTGCCAGCAGTCACAGTTTAAGCAATCAGCCCCAGCATTTT,CASSHSLSNQPQHF
TRBJ1-5,TRBD1,NA,TRBV11-2,TGTGCCAGCAGCTTGGGACAGGGCGAAAGTCAGCCCCAGCATTTT,CASSLGQGESQPQHF
TRBJ1-5,TRBD1,many,TRBV2,TGTGCCAGCAGTGGGGGACAGGGGGCCAATCAGCCCCAGCATTTT,CASSGGQGANQPQHF
TRBJ2-3,TRBD1,NA,TRBV27,TGTGCCAGCAGTCCCCCAGGGGGCGAAACGCAGTATTTT,CASSPPGGETQYF